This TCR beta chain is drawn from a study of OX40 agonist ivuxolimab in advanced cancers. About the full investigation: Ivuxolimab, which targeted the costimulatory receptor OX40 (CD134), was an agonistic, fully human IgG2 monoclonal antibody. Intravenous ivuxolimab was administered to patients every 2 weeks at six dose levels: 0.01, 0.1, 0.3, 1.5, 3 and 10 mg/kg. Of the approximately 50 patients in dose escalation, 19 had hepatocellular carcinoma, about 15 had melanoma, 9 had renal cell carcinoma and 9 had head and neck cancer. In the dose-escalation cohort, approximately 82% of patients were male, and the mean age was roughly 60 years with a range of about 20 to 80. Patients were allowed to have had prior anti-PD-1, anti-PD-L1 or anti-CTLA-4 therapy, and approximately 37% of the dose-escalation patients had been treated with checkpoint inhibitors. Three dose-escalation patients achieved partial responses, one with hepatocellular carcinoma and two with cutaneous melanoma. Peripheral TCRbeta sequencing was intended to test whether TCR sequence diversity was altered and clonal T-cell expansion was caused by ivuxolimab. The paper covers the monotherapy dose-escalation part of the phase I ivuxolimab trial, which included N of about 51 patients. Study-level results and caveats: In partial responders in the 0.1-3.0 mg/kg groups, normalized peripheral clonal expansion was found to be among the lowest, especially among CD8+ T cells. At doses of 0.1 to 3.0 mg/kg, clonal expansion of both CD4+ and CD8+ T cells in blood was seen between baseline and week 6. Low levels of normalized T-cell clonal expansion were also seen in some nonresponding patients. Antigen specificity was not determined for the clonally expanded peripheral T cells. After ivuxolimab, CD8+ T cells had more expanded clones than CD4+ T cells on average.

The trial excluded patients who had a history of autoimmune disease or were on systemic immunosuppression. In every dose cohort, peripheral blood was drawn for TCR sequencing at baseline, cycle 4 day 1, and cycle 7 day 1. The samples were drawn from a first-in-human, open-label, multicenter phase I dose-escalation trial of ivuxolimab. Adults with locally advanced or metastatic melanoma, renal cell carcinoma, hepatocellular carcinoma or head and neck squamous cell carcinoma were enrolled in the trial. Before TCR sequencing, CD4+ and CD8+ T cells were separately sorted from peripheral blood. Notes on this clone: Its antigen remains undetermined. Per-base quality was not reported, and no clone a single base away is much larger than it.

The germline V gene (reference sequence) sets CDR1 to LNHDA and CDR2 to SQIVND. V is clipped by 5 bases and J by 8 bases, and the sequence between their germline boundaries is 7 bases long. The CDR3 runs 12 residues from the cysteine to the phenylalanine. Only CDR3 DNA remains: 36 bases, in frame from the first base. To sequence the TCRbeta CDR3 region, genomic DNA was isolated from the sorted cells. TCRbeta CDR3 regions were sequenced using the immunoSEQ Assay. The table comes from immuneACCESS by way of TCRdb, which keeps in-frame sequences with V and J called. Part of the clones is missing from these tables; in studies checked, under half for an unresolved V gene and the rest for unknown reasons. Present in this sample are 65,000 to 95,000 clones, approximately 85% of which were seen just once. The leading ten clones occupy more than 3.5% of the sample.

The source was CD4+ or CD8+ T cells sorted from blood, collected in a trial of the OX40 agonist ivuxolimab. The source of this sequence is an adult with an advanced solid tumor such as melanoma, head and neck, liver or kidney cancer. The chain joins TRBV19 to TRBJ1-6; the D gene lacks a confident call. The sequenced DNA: TGTGCCAGTAGTGAGACATATTCACCCCTCCACTTT. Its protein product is CASSETYSPLHF.